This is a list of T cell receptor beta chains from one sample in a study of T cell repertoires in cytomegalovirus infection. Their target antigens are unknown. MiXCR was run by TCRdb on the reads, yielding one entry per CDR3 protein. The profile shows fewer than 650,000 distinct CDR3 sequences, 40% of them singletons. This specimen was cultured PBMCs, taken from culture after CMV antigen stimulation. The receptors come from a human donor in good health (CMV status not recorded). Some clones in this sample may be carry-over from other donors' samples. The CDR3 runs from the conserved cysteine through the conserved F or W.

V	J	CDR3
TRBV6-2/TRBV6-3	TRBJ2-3	CASSYLTSGGTDTQYF
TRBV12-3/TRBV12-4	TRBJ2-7	CASSGSSGGYEQYF
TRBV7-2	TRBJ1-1	CASIPWGRTEAFF
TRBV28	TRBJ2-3	CASSWSRVTDTQYF
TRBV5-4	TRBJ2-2	CASSLPGSTGELFF
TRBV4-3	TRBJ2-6	CASSQGSWANVLTF
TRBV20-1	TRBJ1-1	CSASSLQGWNTEAFF
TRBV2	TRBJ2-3	CASSGGVSGMGTDTQYF
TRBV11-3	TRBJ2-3	CASGQALGTQYF
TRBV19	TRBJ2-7	CASSKQGSYEQYF
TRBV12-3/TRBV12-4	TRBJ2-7	CASSLRGSISEQYF
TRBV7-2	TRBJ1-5	CASSLKVVQPQHF
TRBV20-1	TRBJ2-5	CSAGSGSLETQYF
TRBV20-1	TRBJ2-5	CSAADLGGETQYF
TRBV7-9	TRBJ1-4	CASSPRTGHEKLFF
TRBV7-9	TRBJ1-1	CASSLKGQVAEAFF
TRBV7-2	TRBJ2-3	CASSFLIDTQYF
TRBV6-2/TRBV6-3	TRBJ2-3	CASHEFASTDTQYF
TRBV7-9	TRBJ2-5	CASTALETQYF
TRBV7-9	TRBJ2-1	CASRTSKRNSYNEQFF
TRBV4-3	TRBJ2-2	CASSQDHLGGGELFF
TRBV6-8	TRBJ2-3	CASSRGWTGGSTDTQYF
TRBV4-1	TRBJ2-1	CASSSLGRGARGQFF
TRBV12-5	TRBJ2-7	CASGLTSGHYEQYF
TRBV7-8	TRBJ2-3	CASSQGLAGSDTQYF
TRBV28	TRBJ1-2	CASSPLTGTTFGTF
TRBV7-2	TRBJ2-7	CASSLEVRDEQYF
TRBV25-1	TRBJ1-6	CASSRGAGNSPLHF
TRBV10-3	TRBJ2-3	CAISEGAAPASQYF
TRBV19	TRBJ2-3	CASSIESTDTQYF
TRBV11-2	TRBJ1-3	CASSWTDSGNTIYF
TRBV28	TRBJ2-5	CANSFLDRLQETQYF
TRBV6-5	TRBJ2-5	CASSYSGPGTQYF
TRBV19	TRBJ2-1	CASSMGLVPSYNEQFF
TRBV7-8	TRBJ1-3	CASSTGLSGNTIYF
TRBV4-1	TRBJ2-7	CASSQGLLNPYEQYF
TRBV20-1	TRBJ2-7	CSARGTASYEQYF